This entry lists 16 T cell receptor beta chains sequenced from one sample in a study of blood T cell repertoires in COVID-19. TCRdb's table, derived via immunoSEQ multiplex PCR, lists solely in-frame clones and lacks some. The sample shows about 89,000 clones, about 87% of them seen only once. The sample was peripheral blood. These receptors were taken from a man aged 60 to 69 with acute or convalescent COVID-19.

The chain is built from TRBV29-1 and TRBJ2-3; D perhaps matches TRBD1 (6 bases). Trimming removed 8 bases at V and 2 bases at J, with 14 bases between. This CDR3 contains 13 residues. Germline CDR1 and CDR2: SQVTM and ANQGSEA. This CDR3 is CSIQTGPTDTQYF. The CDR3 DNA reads TGCAGCATTCAGACAGGTCCCACAGATACGCAGTATTTT.

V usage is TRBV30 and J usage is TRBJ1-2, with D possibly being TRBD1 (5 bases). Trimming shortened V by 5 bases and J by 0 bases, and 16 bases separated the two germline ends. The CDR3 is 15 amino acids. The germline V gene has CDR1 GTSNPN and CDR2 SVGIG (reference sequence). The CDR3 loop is CAWGPPGSANYGYTF. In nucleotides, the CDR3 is TGTGCCTGGGGACCCCCAGGGTCAGCTAACTATGGCTACACCTTC.

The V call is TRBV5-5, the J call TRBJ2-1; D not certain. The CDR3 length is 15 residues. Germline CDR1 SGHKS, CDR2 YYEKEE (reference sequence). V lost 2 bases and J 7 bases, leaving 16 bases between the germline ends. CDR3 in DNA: TGTGCCAGCAGCTTTGTCCGTGGGCCCGCTAATGAGCAGTTCTTC. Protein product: CASSFVRGPANEQFF.

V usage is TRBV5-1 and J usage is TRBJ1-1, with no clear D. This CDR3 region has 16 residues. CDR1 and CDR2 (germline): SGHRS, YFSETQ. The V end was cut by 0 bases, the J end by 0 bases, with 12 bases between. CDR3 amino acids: CASSLVLGVMNTEAFF. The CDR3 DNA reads TGCGCCAGCAGCTTGGTTTTAGGAGTGATGAACACTGAAGCTTTCTTT.

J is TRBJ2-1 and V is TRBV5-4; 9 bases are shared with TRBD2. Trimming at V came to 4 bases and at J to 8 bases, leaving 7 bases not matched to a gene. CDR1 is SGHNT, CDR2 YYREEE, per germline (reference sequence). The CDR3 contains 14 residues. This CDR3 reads CASSKGLAYDEQFF. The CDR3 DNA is TGTGCCAGCAGCAAAGGACTAGCGTACGATGAGCAGTTCTTC.

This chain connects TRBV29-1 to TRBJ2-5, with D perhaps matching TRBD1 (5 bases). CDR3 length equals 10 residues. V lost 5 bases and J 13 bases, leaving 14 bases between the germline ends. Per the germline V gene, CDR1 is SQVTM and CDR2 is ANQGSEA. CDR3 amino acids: CSVSLGARYF. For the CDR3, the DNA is TGCAGCGTTTCTTTAGGGGCAAGGTACTTC.

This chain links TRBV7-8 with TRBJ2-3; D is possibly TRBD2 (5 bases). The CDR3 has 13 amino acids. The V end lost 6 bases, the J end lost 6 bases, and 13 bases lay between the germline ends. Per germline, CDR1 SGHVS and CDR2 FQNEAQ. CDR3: CASSSREPDTQYF. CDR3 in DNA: TGTGCCAGCAGTTCAAGGGAGCCCGATACGCAGTATTTT.

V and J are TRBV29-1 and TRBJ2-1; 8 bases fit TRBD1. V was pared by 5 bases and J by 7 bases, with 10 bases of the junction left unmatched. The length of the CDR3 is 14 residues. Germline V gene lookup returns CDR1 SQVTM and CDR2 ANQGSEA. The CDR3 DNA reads TGCAGCGTTCGAAACAGGGGGACGGGAAATGAGCAGTTCTTC. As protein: CSVRNRGTGNEQFF.

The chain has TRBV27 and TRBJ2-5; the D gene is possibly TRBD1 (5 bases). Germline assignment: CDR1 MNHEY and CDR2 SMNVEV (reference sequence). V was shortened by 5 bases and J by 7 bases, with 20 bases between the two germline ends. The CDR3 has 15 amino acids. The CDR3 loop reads CASSGLDSPDGTQYF. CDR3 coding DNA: TGTGCCAGCAGTGGGCTCGACAGCCCCGATGGGACCCAGTACTTC.

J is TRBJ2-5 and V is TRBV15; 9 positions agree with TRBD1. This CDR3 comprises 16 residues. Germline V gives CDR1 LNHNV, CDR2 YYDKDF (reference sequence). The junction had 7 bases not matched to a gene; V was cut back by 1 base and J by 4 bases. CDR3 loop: CATSRGRGQGSETQYF. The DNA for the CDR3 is TGTGCCACCAGCAGAGGGCGAGGACAGGGGTCAGAGACCCAGTACTTC.

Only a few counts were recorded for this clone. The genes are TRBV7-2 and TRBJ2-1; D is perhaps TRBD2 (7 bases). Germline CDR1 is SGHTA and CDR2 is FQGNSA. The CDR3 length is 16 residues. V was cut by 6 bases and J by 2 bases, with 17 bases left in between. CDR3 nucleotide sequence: TGTGCCAGCAGAACTCTCCGGGGGGCCACCTACAATGAGCAGTTCTTC. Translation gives CASRTLRGATYNEQFF.

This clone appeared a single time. CDR3 sequence (DNA): TGTGCCAGCAGTCCAGGGACTAGCGGGAGCATCTACAATGAGCAGTTCTTC. This translates into CASSPGTSGSIYNEQFF. The chain has TRBV7-9 and TRBJ2-1; TRBD2 matches 14 bases. CDR1 and CDR2 from the germline V gene are SEHNR and FQNEAQ (reference sequence). J gave up 3 bases and V 6 bases, and 7 bases lay outside the gene matches. CDR3 length: 17 residues.

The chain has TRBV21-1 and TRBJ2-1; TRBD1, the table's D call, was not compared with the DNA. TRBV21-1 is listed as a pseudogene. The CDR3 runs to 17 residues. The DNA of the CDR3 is TGTGCCAGCACTCAAAAACCGGGACAGGGGAGATACAATGAGCAGTTCTTC. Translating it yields CASTQKPGQGRYNEQFF.

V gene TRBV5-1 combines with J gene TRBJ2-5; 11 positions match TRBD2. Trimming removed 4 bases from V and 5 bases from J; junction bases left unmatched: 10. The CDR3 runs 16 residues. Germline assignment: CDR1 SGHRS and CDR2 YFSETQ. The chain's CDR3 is CASSGGTSGVWETQYF. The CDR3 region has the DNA TGCGCCAGCAGCGGCGGGACTAGCGGCGTGTGGGAGACCCAGTACTTC.

CDR3 loop: CSVPTEQGGFNYGYTF. For the CDR3, the DNA is TGCAGCGTCCCTACGGAGCAGGGGGGATTTAACTATGGCTACACCTTC. The rearrangement uses TRBV29-1 and TRBJ1-2, with TRBD1 matching over 7 bases. Germline-derived CDR1 and CDR2 are SQVTM and ANQGSEA. This CDR3 has 16 amino acids. V lost 6 bases and J lost 1; bases outside the gene matches: 14.

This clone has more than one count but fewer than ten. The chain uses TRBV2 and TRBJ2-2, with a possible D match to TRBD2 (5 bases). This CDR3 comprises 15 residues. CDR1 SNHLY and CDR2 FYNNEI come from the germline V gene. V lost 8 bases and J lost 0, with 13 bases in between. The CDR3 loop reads CASRQRTSNTGELFF. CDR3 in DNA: TGTGCCAGCCGGCAGAGGACTTCGAACACCGGGGAGCTGTTTTTT.